These T cell receptor beta chains were read from a single sample in a study of regulatory T cells in long-lasting Graves disease. TCRdb processed the multiplex PCR reads anew with MiXCR; each CDR3 protein has one entry. The data hold some 500,000 distinct CDR3 sequences, with about 13% observed a single time. These records were also assigned to another study, of T cells in Graves' hyperthyroidism and ophthalmopathy.

Sample: peripheral blood mononuclear cells (PBMCs), taken at new diagnosis, from a patient treated with antithyroid drugs. All receptors derive from a young man with Graves disease. Both conserved end residues are part of each CDR3. Fields, in order: clone size, D gene, CDR3 length, V gene, J gene, CDR3 protein, CDR3 DNA. The D gene is left open where the match is weak. Clone size is not always given. Where it is, it says once, few, many or a class for expanded clones.

-	TRBD2	11	TRBV6-1	TRBJ2-4	CASALGLVRFF	TGTGCCAGCGCATTAGGACTAGTAAGGTTCTTC
many	-	13	TRBV2	TRBJ2-7	CASSLRDSYEQYF	TGTGCCAGCAGTCTGCGGGACTCCTACGAGCAGTACTTC
many	-	14	TRBV20-1	TRBJ2-7	CSARGPGNSYEQYF	TGCAGTGCTAGAGGTCCCGGGAACTCCTACGAGCAGTACTTC
-	-	14	TRBV30	TRBJ1-5	CAWSVGGKDQPQHF	TGTGCCTGGAGTGTAGGGGGAAAAGATCAGCCCCAGCATTTT
many	TRBD1	13	TRBV29-1	TRBJ1-2	CSVEARGLDGYTF	TGCAGCGTTGAAGCCAGGGGGCTTGATGGCTACACCTTC
many	TRBD2	15	TRBV29-1	TRBJ2-3	CSVEILAFNTDTQYF	TGCAGCGTTGAAATACTAGCGTTTAACACAGATACGCAGTATTTT
-	-	14	TRBV15	TRBJ1-6	CATGIGVDNSPLHF	TGTGCCACCGGGATCGGGGTGGATAATTCACCCCTCCACTTT
many	-	13	TRBV3-1	TRBJ2-7	CASSRPRGGEQYF	TGTGCCAGCAGCCGACCCCGCGGAGGCGAGCAGTACTTC
many	TRBD2	14	TRBV2	TRBJ2-3	CASSEEASGKTQYF	TGTGCCAGCAGTGAAGAGGCTAGCGGCAAAACGCAGTATTTT
many	-	13	TRBV9	TRBJ2-7	CASSVGGSYEQYF	TGTGCCAGCAGCGTTGGAGGCTCCTACGAGCAGTACTTC
many	-	14	TRBV10-3	TRBJ2-7	CAISEAAEVYEQYF	TGTGCCATCAGTGAAGCGGCGGAGGTGTACGAGCAGTACTTC
-	TRBD1	14	TRBV5-1	TRBJ1-2	CASSPTGQGNLYTF	TGCGCCAGCAGCCCCACGGGACAGGGCAATCTCTACACCTTC